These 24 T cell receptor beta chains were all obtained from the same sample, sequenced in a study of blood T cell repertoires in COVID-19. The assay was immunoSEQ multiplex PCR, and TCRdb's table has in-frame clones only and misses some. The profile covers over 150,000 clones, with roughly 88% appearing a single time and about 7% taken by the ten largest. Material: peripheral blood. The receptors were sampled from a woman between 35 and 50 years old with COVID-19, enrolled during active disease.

The CDR3 DNA reads TGTGCCAGTAGTGCTACCCGCGGGCTAACTGAAGCTTTCTTT. As protein: CASSATRGLTEAFF. The V gene is TRBV19, the J gene TRBJ1-1, with D unclear. With 5 bases removed from V and 5 bases from J, the gap between germline ends came to 15 bases. The CDR3 extends over 14 amino acids. The germline V gene encodes CDR1 LNHDA and CDR2 SQIVND (reference sequence).

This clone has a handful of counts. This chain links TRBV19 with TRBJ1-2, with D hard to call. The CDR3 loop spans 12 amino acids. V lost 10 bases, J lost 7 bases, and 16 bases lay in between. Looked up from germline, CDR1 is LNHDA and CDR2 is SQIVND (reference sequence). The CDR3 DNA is TGTGCCACCCCGGAGAGGTCCGGTGGCTACACCTTC. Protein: CATPERSGGYTF.

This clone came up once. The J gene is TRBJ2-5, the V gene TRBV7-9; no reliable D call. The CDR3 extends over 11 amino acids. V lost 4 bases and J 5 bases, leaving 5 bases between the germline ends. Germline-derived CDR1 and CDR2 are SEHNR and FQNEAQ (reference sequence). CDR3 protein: CASSSRETQYF. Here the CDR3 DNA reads TGTGCCAGCAGCTCTCGGGAGACCCAGTACTTC. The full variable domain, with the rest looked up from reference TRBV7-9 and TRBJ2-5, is DTGVSQNPRHKITKRGQNVTFRCDPISEHNRLYWYRQTLGQGPEFLTYFQNEAQLEKSRLLSDRFSAERPKGSFSTLEIQRTEQGDSAMYLCASSSRETQYFGPGTRLLVL.

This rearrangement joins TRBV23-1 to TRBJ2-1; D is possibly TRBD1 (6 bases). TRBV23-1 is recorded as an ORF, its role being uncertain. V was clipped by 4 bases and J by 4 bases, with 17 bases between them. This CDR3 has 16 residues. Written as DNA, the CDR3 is TGCGCCAGCAGTCTAAGATGGCGCACAGGGTACAATGAGCAGTTCTTC. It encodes CASSLRWRTGYNEQFF.

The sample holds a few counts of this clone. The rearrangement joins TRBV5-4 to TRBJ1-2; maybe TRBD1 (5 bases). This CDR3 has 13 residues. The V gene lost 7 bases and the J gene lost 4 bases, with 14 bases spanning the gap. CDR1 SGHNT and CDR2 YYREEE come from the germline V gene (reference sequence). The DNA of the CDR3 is TGTGCCAGCCGGACGGGGGGAGCCTATGGCTACACCTTC. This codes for CASRTGGAYGYTF.

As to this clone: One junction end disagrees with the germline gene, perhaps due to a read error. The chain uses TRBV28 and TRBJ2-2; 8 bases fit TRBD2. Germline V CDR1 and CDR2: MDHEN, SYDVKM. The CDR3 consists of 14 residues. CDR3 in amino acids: CASRKTSGHRGAVF. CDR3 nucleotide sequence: TGTGCCAGCAGAAAAACTAGCGGTCACCGGGGAGCTGTTTTT.

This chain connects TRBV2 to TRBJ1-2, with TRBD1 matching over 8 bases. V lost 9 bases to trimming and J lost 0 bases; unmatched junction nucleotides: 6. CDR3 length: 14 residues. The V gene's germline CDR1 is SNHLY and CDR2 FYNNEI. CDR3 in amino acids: CARRGTGANYGYTF. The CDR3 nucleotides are TGTGCCAGACGGGGGACAGGAGCTAACTATGGCTACACCTTC.

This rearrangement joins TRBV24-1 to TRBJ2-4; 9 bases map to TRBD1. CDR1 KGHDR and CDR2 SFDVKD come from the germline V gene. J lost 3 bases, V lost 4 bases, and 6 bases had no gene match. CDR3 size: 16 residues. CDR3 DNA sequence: TGTGCCACCAGTGACCGGGGACAGGGCGACAAAAACATTCAGTACTTC. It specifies CATSDRGQGDKNIQYF.

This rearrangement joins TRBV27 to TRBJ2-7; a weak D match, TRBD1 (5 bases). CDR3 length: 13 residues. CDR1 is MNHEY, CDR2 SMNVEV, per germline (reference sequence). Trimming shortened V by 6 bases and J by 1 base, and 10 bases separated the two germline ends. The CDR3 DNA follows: TGTGCCAGCAGCCCGACAGAGTCCTACGAGCAGTACTTC. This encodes CASSPTESYEQYF.

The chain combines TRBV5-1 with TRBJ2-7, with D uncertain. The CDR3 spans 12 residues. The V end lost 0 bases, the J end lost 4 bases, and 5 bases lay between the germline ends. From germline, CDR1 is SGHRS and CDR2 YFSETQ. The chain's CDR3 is CASSLEAYEQYF. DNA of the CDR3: TGCGCCAGCAGCTTGGAAGCATACGAGCAGTACTTC.

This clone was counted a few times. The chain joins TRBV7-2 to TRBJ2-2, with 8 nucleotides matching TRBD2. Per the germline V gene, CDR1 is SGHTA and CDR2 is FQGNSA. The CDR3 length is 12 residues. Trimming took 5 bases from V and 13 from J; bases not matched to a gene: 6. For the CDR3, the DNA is TGTGCCAGCAGCCTAGGACTAGCTGCGCTGTTTTTT. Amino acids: CASSLGLAALFF. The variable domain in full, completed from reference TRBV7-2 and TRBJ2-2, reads GAGVSQSPSNKVTEKGKDVELRCDPISGHTALYWYRQSLGQGLEFLIYFQGNSAPDKSGLPSDRFSAERTGGSVSTLTIQRTQQEDSAVYLCASSLGLAALFFGEGSRLTVL.

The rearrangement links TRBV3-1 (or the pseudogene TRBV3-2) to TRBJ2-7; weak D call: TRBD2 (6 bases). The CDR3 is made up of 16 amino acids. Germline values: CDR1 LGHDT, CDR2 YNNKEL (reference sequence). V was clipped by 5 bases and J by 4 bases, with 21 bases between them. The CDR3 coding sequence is TGTGCCAGCAGCGAAGGGGAGGAAGGGCTTATATACGAGCAGTACTTC. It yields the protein CASSEGEEGLIYEQYF.

Here the CDR3 reads CASSWGQGAGELFF. CDR3 nucleotides: TGCGCCAGCAGCTGGGGACAGGGGGCCGGGGAGCTGTTTTTT. The V and J genes are TRBV5-1 and TRBJ2-2; 11 nucleotides line up with TRBD1. V shed 3 bases and J 6 bases; nucleotides not matched to a gene: 1. Germline CDR1 reads SGHRS; CDR2 reads YFSETQ. CDR3 size: 14 residues.

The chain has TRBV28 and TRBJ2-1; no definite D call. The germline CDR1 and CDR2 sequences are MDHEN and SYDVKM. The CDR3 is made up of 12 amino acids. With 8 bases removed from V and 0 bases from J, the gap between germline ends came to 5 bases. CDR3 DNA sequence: TGTGCCAGCCGGAGCTCCTACAATGAGCAGTTCTTC. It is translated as CASRSSYNEQFF.

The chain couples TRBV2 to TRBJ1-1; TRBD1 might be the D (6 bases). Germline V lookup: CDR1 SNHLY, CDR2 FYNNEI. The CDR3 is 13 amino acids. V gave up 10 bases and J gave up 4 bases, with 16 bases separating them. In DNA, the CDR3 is TGTGCCACCCTGGGGGCAGGGAGCACTGAAGCTTTCTTT. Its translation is CATLGAGSTEAFF.

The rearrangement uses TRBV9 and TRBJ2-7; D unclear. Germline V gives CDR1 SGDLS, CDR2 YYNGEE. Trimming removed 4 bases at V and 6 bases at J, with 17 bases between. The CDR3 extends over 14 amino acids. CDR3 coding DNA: TGTGCCAGCAGCCCGTCGTTCGGTGAGATCGAGCAGTACTTC. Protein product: CASSPSFGEIEQYF.

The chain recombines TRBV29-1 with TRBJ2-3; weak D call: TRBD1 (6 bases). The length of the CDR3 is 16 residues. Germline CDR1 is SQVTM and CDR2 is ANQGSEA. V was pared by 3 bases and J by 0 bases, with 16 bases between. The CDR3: CSVEGSSDSSTDTQYF. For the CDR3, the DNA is TGCAGCGTTGAGGGAAGCTCGGACAGTAGCACAGATACGCAGTATTTT.

In DNA form, the CDR3 reads TGTGCCAGCAGCTTACAGGGTTCGATCGGCTACACCTTC. Protein product: CASSLQGSIGYTF. The V gene is TRBV7-9, the J gene TRBJ1-2, with D maybe TRBD1 (5 bases). This CDR3 has 13 amino acids. CDR1 and CDR2 (germline): SEHNR, FQNEAQ (reference sequence). Trimming shortened V by 2 bases and J by 8 bases, and 12 bases separated the two germline ends.

DNA for the CDR3: TGCGCCAGCAGCCAAGAACCTGGGGGCGGCAATCAGCCCCAGCATTTT. Translation gives CASSQEPGGGNQPQHF. J is TRBJ1-5 and V is TRBV4-1; the D gene is possibly TRBD1 (6 bases). V was cut by 0 bases and J by 2 bases, with 11 bases left in between. The CDR3 contains 16 residues. CDR1 MGHRA and CDR2 YSYEKL come from the germline V gene.

This chain's CDR3 is CASTWRNEQYF. DNA of the CDR3: TGTGCCAGTACCTGGAGAAACGAGCAGTACTTC. V gene TRBV19 combines with J gene TRBJ2-7; D is ambiguous. The CDR3 runs to 11 residues. The V and J ends lost 7 bases and 5 bases respectively, with 9 bases between them. CDR1 and CDR2 (germline): LNHDA, SQIVND (reference sequence).

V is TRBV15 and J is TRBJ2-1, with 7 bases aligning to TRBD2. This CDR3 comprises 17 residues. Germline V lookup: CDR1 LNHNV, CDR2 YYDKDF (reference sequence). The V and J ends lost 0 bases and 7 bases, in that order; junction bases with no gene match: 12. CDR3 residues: CATSRDWRAGVENEQFF. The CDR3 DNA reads TGTGCCACCAGCAGAGATTGGAGGGCGGGAGTGGAGAATGAGCAGTTCTTC.

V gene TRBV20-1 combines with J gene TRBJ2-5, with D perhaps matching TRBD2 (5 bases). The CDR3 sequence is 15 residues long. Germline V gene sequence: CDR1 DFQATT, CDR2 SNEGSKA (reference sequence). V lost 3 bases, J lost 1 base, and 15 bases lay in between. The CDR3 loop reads CSASLTFGVQETQYF. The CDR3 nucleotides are TGCAGTGCTAGTCTCACCTTCGGGGTCCAAGAGACCCAGTACTTC.

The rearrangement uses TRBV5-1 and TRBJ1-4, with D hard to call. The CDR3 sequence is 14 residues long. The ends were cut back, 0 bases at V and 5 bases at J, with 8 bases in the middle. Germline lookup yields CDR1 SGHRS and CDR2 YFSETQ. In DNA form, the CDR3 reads TGCGCCAGCAGCTTGGCCGGGATGAATGAAAAACTGTTTTTT. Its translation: CASSLAGMNEKLFF.

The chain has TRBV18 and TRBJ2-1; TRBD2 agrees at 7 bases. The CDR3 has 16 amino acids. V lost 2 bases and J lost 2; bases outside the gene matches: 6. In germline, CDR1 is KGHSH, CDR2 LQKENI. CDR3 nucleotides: TGTGCCAGCTCACCAGTTCTAGCGGTCCCCTACAATGAGCAGTTCTTC. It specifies CASSPVLAVPYNEQFF.